The 3 T cell receptor beta chains in this list originate from one sample, sequenced in a study of blood T cell repertoires in COVID-19. Produced via immunoSEQ multiplex PCR; TCRdb's table is partial and in-frame only. Of about 88,000 clones listed, approximately 90% were seen once; the top ten hold 15%. The sample comprised peripheral blood. The receptors here all came from a male donor with acute or convalescent COVID-19.

V and J are TRBV7-3 and TRBJ2-5; unclear D gene. The CDR3 runs to 13 residues. V was trimmed by 1 base and J by 4 bases, leaving 7 bases between them. Germline values: CDR1 SGHTA, CDR2 FQGTGA. The CDR3 loop is CASSLIPGETQYF. The CDR3 DNA follows: TGTGCCAGCAGCTTAATCCCCGGAGAGACCCAGTACTTC.

J is TRBJ2-1 and V is TRBV5-1, with TRBD2 matching 9 bases. The length of the CDR3 is 14 residues. Germline V gene data show CDR1 as SGHRS and CDR2 as YFSETQ. The junction had 3 bases not matched to a gene; V was cut back by 2 bases and J by 6 bases. The CDR3: CASSFARGGNEQFF. CDR3 nucleotides: TGCGCCAGCAGCTTCGCGCGGGGGGGCAATGAGCAGTTCTTC.

The chain joins TRBV5-1 to TRBJ1-3; 9 nucleotides match TRBD1. The CDR3 is made up of 15 amino acids. The V segment lost 4 bases and the J segment 3 bases; nucleotides outside the gene matches: 5. Germline V CDR1 and CDR2: SGHRS, YFSETQ. As DNA, the CDR3 is TGCGCCAGCAGCAGGGGACAGGGCGGTGGAAACACCATATATTTT. Protein product: CASSRGQGGGNTIYF.